The subject of this entry is one T cell receptor (beta chain). Antigen: not known. With 60 Vbeta and 13 Jbeta primers, the PCR was carried out. Measured with immunoSEQ multiplex PCR; TCRdb has only the in-frame clones, and not every one. The table has some 150,000 clones, 75% to 85% seen once; the top ten hold about 13%. In germline, CDR1 is SEHNR, CDR2 FQNEAQ (reference sequence). The CDR3 loop spans 17 amino acids. With 5 bases clipped from V and 1 base from J, the junction kept 6 bases outside the gene matches. The data are from a study of cytomegalovirus exposure and HLA in healthy donors. The wider study: Early on, a data release was issued that held approximately 92 million unique TCRs from HLA-typed donors.

Overall study findings and caveats: Exclusion as indistinguishable affected some V segments, including TRBV6-2 and TRBV6-3. In a later analysis, HLA-associated beta chains showed higher expansion and lower generation probabilities than comparable chains. The study flagged some 170 TCR beta chains as cytomegalovirus-associated.

The source of this sequence is a woman aged 45-60 years in good health and CMV-seronegative. Sequenced sample: PBMCs. The chain has TRBV7-9 and TRBJ2-3; 13 nucleotides agree with TRBD2. CDR3 DNA sequence: TGTGCCAGCAGCGGACTAGCGGGGGCCCTTCGCACAGATACGCAGTATTTT. Translated: CASSGLAGALRTDTQYF.